This T cell receptor beta chain stems from a study of blood T cell repertoires in COVID-19. Study as a whole: Some COVID-19 samples were acute and others convalescent; all came from the United States, Italy and Spain.

CDR3 length: 14 amino acids. Per the germline V gene, CDR1 is LNHNV and CDR2 is YYDKDF (reference sequence). Trimming removed 3 bases from V and 3 bases from J; junction bases left unmatched: 4. Per the original methods: Amplification with reference gene primers provided the estimates of nucleated cell counts. Sequencing was performed with immunoSEQ multiplex PCR; in TCRdb, only in-frame clones are kept and a portion is missing. V, J and clone size were drawn from that table, and D and trimming were deduced from the DNA. Here the sample spans around 180,000 clones, 70% to 90% being singletons. The sequencing input was peripheral blood. The V and J genes are TRBV15 and TRBJ2-7; 8 bases align to TRBD1. The sequence was collected from a man between 65 and 79 years old with active or convalescent COVID-19. CDR3 nucleotides: TGTGCCACCAGCAGGGGGACAGGTAACTACGAGCAGTACTTC. Its protein product is CATSRGTGNYEQYF.